This T cell receptor beta chain was profiled in a study of cytomegalovirus exposure and HLA in healthy donors. Germline V gives CDR1 LGHNA, CDR2 YNFKEQ. The CDR3 has 15 residues. V lost 1 base and J 0 bases, leaving 9 bases between the germline ends. Study-wide findings and caveats: From TCR beta sequences, most subjects' HLA-A and HLA-B alleles were reportedly predicted accurately. There were three CMV-associated chains whose specificity for CMV antigens was confirmed in vitro. In a later analysis, across HLA loci, associated TCR counts were highest for DRB1, lowest for HLA-C.

Worth noting for this clone: Its antigen is unknown.

Primers: 60 Vbeta forward and 13 Jbeta reverse. Assay used: immunoSEQ multiplex PCR; TCRdb lists only in-frame clones, some missing. The sample yields under 150,000 clones, 78% seen once. What was sequenced was PBMCs. The source is a male donor in good health and CMV-seronegative. The rearrangement uses TRBV4-2 and TRBJ1-2; maybe TRBD1 (5 bases). CDR3 residues: CASSQAVTANYGYTF. CDR3 DNA sequence: TGTGCCAGCAGCCAAGCGGTGACAGCTAACTATGGCTACACCTTC.